The entry that follows covers one TCR beta chain sequence. The data stem from a study of shared clonotypes between healthy human individuals. Germline V gives CDR1 KGHSH, CDR2 LQKENI. There are 13 residues in the CDR3. The J segment lost 8 bases and the V segment lost 2 bases, leaving 3 bases of the junction unmatched. Profiling relied on immunoSEQ multiplex PCR, and the TCRdb table lists in-frame clones only, not all of them. The data contain roughly 2.6 million clones, more than 80% of them singletons. V and J are TRBV18 and TRBJ1-5, with 7 bases identical to TRBD1. The clonotype was recovered from a man younger than 35 in good health. The specimen sequenced was naive CD4+ T cells sorted from blood. Documented subset: CD45RA+ positively selected. DNA of the CDR3: TGTGCCAGCTCACCAAACACAGGGGAGCCCCAGCATTTT. Its translation: CASSPNTGEPQHF.